This T cell receptor beta chain was profiled in a study of neurological immune-mediated disorders. V was pared by 4 bases and J by 4 bases, with 3 bases of the junction left unmatched. Germline CDR1 reads DFQATT; CDR2 reads SNEGSKA (reference sequence). The CDR3 sequence is 14 residues long. TCRdb re-called the 5' RACE reads with MiXCR, one entry per CDR3 protein. The repertoire holds roughly 32,000 distinct CDR3 sequences, with 15% as singletons. Volunteers from a blood bank in Maryland, USA, constituted the healthy controls. This clonotype appeared many times. The sequencing sample was made of PBMCs. This sequence was found in a man aged 70-80 years in good health. The chain carries TRBV20-1 and TRBJ2-5; TRBD2 matches at 13 bases. The CDR3 loop is CSAIGLAGVETQYF. The DNA of the CDR3 is TGCAGTGCTATCGGACTAGCGGGGGTAGAGACCCAGTACTTC.